This T cell receptor beta chain was observed in a study of blood T cell repertoires in COVID-19. Using immunoSEQ multiplex PCR, the repertoire was profiled, and TCRdb retains in-frame clones only, with some absent. This sample carries some 700,000 clones, approximately 90% of them seen once, and the ten largest clones take more than 0.25%. V lost 4 bases, J lost 5 bases, and 15 bases lay in between. The CDR3 contains 14 residues. Germline lookup yields CDR1 SGDLS and CDR2 YYNGEE. The sequencing sample was made of peripheral blood. The TCR comes from a woman under 30 with acute or convalescent COVID-19. The chain is built from TRBV9 and TRBJ1-1; TRBD1 is a possible D gene (6 bases). Written as DNA, the CDR3 is TGTGCCAGCAGCCCCGGGGGGGCTGGGACTGAAGCTTTCTTT. This gives the protein CASSPGGAGTEAFF.